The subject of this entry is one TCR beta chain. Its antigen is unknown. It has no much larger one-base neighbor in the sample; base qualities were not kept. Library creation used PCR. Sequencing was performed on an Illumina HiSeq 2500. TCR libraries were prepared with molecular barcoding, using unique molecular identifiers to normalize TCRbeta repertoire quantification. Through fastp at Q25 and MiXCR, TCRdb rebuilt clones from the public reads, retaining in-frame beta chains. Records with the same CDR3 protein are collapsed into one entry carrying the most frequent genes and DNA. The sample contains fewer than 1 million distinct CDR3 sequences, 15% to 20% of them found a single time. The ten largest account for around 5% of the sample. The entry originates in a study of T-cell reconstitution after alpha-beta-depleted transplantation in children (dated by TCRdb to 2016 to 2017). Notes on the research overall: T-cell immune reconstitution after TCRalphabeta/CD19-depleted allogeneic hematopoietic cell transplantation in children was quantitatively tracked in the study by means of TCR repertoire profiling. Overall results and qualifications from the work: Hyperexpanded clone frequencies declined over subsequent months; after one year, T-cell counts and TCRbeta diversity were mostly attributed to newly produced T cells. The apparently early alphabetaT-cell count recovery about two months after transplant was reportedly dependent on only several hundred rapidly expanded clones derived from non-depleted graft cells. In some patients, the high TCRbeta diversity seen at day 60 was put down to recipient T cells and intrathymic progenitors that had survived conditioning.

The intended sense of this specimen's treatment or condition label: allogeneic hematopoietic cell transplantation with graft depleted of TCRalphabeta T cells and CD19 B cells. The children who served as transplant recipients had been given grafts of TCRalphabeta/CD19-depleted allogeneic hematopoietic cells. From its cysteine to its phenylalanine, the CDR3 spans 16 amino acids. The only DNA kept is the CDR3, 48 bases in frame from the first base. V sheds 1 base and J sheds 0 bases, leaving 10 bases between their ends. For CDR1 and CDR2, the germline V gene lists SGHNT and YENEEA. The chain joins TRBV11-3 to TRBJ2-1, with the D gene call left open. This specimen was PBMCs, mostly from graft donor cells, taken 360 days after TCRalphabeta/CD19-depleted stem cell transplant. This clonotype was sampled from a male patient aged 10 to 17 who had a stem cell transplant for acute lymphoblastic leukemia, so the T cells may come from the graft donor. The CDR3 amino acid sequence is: CASSLGQRSSYNEQFF. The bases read TGTGCCAGCAGCTTAGGTCAACGGAGCTCCTACAATGAGCAGTTCTTC.